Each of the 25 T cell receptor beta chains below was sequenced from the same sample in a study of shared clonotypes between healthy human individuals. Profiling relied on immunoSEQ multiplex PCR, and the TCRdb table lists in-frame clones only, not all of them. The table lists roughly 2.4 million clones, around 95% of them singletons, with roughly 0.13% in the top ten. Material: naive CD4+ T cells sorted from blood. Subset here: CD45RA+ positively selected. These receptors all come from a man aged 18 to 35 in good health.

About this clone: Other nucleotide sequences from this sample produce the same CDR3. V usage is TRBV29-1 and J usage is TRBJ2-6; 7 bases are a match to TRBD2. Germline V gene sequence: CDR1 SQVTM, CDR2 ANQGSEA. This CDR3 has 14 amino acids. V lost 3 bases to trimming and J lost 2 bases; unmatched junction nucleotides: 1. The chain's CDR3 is CSVEGGTGANVLTF. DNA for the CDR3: TGCAGCGTTGAGGGAGGGACTGGGGCCAACGTCCTGACTTTC.

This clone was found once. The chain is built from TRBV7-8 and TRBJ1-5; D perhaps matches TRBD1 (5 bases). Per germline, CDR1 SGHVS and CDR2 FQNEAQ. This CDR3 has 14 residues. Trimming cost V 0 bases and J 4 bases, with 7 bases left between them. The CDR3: CASSLAEGNQPQHF. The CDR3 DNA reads TGTGCCAGCAGCTTAGCGGAGGGGAATCAGCCCCAGCATTTT.

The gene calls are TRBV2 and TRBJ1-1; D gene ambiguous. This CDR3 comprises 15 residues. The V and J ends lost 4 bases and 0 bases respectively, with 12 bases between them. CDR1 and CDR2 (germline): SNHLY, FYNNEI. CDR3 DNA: TGTGCCAGCAGTGTTACAGATCCCATGAACACTGAAGCTTTCTTT. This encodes CASSVTDPMNTEAFF.

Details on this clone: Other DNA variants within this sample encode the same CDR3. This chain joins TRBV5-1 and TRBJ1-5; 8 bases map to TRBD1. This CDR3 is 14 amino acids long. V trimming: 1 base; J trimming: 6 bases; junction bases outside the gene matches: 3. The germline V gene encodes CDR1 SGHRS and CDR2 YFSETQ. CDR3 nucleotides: TGCGCCAGCAGCTTGACAGGGGGAAGTCAGCCCCAGCATTTT. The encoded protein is CASSLTGGSQPQHF.

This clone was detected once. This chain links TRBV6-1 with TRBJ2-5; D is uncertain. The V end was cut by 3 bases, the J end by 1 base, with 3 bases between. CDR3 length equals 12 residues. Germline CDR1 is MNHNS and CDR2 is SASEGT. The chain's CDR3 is CASSDSQETQYF. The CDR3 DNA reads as TGTGCCAGCAGTGACAGCCAAGAGACCCAGTACTTC.

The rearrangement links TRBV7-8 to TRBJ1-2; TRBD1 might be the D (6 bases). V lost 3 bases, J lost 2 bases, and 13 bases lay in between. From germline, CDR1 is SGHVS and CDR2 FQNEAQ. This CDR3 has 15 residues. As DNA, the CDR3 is TGTGCCAGCAGCTTGGCGCCAGGGGAGAACTATGGCTACACCTTC. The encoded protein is CASSLAPGENYGYTF. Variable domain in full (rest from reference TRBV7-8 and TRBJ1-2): GAGVSQSPRYKVAKRGQDVALRCDPISGHVSLFWYQQALGQGPEFLTYFQNEAQLDKSGLPSDRFFAERPEGSVSTLKIQRTQQEDSAVYLCASSLAPGENYGYTFGSGTRLTVV.

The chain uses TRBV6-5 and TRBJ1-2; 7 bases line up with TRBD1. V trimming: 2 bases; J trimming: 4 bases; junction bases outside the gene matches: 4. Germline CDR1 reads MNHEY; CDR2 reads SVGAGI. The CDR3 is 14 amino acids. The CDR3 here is CASSYLTGTYGYTF. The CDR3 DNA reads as TGTGCCAGCAGTTACCTGACAGGGACCTATGGCTACACCTTC.

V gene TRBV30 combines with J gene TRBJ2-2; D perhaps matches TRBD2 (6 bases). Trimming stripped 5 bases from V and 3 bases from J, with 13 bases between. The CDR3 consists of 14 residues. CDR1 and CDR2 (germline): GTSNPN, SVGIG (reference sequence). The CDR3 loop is CAWRGGTYTGELFF. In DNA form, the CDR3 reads TGTGCCTGGCGGGGCGGGACTTACACCGGGGAGCTGTTTTTT.

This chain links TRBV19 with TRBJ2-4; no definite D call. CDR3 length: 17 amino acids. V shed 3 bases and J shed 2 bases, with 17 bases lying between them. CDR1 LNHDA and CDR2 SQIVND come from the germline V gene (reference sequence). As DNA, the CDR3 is TGTGCCAGTAGTATTTCGGATAAGAAACCGTCCAAAAACATTCAGTACTTC. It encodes CASSISDKKPSKNIQYF. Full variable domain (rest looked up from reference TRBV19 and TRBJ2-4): DGGITQSPKYLFRKEGQNVTLSCEQNLNHDAMYWYRQDPGQGLRLIYYSQIVNDFQKGDIAEGYSVSREKKESFPLTVTSAQKNPTAFYLCASSISDKKPSKNIQYFGAGTRLSVL.

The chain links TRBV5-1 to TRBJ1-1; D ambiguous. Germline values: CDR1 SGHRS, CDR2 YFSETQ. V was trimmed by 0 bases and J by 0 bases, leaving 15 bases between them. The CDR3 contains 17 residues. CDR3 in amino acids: CASSLAGVGLMNTEAFF. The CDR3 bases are TGCGCCAGCAGCTTGGCGGGAGTAGGGTTGATGAACACTGAAGCTTTCTTT.

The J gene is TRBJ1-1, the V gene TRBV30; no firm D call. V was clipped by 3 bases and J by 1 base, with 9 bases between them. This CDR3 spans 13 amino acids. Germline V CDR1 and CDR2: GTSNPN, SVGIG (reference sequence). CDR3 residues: CAWSGVGNTEAFF. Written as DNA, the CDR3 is TGTGCCTGGAGCGGGGTGGGGAACACTGAAGCTTTCTTT. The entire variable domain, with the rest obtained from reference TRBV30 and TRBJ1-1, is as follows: SQTIHQWPATLVQPVGSPLSLECTVEGTSNPNLYWYRQAAGRGLQLLFYSVGIGQISSEVPQNLSASRPQDRQFILSSKKLLLSDSGFYLCAWSGVGNTEAFFGQGTRLTVV.

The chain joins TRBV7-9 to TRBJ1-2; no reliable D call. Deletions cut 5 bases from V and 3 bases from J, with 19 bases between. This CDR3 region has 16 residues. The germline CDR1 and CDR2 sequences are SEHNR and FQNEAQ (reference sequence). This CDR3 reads CASSELGAQWDYGYTF. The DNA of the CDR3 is TGTGCCAGCAGCGAGCTTGGAGCCCAATGGGACTATGGCTACACCTTC.

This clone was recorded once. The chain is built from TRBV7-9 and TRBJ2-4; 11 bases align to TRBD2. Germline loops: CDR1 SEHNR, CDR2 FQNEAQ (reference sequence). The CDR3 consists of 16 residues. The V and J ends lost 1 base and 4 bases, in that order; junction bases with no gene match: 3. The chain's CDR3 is CASSLGRTSGKNIQYF. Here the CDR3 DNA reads TGTGCCAGCAGCTTAGGGCGGACTAGCGGGAAAAACATTCAGTACTTC.

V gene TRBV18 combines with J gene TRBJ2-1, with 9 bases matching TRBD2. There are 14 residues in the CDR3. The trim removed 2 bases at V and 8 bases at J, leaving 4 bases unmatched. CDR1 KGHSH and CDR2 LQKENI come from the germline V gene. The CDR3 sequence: CASSPAGGPDEQFF. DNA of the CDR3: TGTGCCAGCTCACCAGCGGGAGGGCCCGATGAGCAGTTCTTC.

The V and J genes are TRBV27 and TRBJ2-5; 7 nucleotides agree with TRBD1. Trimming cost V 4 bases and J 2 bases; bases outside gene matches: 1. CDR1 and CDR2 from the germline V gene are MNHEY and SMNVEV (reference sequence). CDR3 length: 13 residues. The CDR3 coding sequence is TGTGCCAGCAGTTCGGGACAGCAAGAGACCCAGTACTTC. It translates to CASSSGQQETQYF.

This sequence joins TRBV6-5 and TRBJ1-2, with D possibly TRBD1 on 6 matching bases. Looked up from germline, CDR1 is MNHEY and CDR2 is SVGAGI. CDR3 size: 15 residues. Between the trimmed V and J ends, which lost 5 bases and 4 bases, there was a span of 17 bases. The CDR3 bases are TGTGCCAGCAGTCATCTACAGGGATCGGGCTATGGCTACACCTTC. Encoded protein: CASSHLQGSGYGYTF.

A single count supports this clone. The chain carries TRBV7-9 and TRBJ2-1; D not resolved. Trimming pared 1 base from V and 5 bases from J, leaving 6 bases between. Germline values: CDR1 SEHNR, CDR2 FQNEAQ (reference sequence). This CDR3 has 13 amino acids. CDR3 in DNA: TGTGCCAGCAGCTTAGTAGACGACAATGAGCAGTTCTTC. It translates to CASSLVDDNEQFF.

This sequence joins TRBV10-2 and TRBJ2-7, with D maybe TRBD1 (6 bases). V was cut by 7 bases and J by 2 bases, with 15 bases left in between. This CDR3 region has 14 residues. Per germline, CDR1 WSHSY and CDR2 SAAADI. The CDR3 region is CASTRSGTPYEQYF. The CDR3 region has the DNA TGCGCCAGCACCCGCTCCGGGACACCCTACGAGCAGTACTTC.

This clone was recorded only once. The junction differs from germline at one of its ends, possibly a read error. CDR3 region: CASSLSPSTSGWLGNEQFF. CDR3 DNA: TGTGCTAGCAGCCTGAGCCCCTCGACTAGCGGGTGGCTTGGGAATGAGCAGTTCTTC. The genes are TRBV7-7 and TRBJ2-1, with 10 bases fitting TRBD2. The CDR3 has 19 residues. The germline CDR1 and CDR2 sequences are SSHAT and FNYEAQ (reference sequence).

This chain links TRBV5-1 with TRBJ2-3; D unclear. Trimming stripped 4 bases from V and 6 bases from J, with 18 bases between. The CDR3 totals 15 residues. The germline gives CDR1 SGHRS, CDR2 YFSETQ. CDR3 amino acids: CASSNGPSMGDTQYF. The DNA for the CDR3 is TGCGCCAGCAGCAATGGACCTTCGATGGGTGATACGCAGTATTTT.

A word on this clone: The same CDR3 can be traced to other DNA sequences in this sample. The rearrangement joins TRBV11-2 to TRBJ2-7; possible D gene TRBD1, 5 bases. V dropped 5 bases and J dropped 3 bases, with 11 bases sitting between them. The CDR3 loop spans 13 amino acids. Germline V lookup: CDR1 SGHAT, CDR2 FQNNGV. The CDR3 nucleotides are TGTGCCAGCAGCCCAGGGCAGGGCTACGAGCAGTACTTC. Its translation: CASSPGQGYEQYF.

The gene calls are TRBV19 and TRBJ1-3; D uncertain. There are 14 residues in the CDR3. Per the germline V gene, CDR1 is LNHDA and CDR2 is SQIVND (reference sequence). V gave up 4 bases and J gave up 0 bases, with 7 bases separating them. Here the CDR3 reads CASSRESSGNTIYF. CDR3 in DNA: TGTGCCAGTAGTAGAGAGAGCTCTGGAAACACCATATATTTT.

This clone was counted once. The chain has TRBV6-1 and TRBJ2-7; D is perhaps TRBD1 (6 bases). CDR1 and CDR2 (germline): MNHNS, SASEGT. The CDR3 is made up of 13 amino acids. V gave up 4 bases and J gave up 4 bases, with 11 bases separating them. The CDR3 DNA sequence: TGTGCCAGCAGTGTCGGACAGTCATACGAGCAGTACTTC. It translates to CASSVGQSYEQYF.

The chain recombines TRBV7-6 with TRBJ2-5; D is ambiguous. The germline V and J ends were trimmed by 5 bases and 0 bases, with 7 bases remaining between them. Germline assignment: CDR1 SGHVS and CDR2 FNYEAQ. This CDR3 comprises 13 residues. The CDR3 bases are TGTGCCAGCAGCCGAACGTACCAAGAGACCCAGTACTTC. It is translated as CASSRTYQETQYF.

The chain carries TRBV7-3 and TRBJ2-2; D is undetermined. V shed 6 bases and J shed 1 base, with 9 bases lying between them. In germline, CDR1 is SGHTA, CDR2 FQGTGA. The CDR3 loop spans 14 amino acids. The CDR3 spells CASRSGGNTGELFF. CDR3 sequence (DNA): TGTGCCAGCAGATCGGGCGGGAACACCGGGGAGCTGTTTTTT.